The present T cell receptor beta chain was sequenced within a study of blood T cell repertoires in COVID-19 (dated by TCRdb to 2018 to 2021). Study-wide context: Samples covering the acute and convalescent phases of COVID-19 were provided by collaborators in the United States, Italy and Spain. The repertoires were released in a freely available public database intended as a resource for research on the immune response to SARS-CoV-2. The prospective study material was composed of cDNA or gDNA derived from T cells, B-cell-depleted T cells, or PBMCs. The sample metadata nearly always contained a de-identified subject ID, COVID-19 status, age in years and sex. The dataset comprised deeply sampled blood TCRbeta repertoires from subjects exposed to, actively infected with, or recovered from COVID-19. Samples came from the ongoing ImmuneRACE study (first 160 participants) plus 1,254 subjects from 6 global collaborators. HLA class I and class II types, where available, came from metadata supplied by the sample provider rather than from assay-based typing. Points the paper makes about the study in general: The amount of clinical and demographic metadata varied by source and participant and was provided uncurated.

A second Seattle source provided samples from volunteer blood donors who had recovered from COVID-19. Collaborating institutions collected whole blood in K2EDTA tubes following their own protocols. For TCRbeta analysis, collaborators shipped samples in one of three forms: frozen whole blood, isolated PBMCs, or DNA extracted from either of those sample types. TCRbeta CDR3 regions were amplified from genomic DNA using the immunoSEQ Assay, a bias-controlled multiplex PCR. The paper's data handling went like this. The number of nucleated cells in each sample was estimated from the amplification of reference gene primers within the assay. To quantify the absolute abundance of each unique TCRbeta CDR3 rearrangement, sequence reads were collapsed and filtered. For each sample, productive Simpson clonality was calculated by taking the square root of Simpson's diversity index across productive rearrangements. This immuneACCESS table, as held by TCRdb, lists in-frame sequences with V and J called but not all clones. Of the missing ones, under half trace to an unresolved V gene in checked studies; the others have no known cause. That table supplies the V and J calls and clone size; D and trimming were determined from the DNA. This sample lists just under 150,000 clones; around 87% were detected once. Clones ranked in the top ten supply roughly 37% of the sample.

A note on this clone: It has no known antigen specificity. One base away there is no much larger clone; base qualities are not given.

Sequencing was carried out using peripheral blood. The TCR comes from a man aged 45 to 65 who had recovered from COVID-19.

The nucleotides read TGTGCCATCCCCAATAGGAACACCGGGGAGCTGTTTTTT. This sequence encodes CAIPNRNTGELFF. This chain joins TRBV10-3 to TRBJ2-2; the D gene identity is not certain. Taken from cysteine to phenylalanine, the CDR3 has 13 residues. The read is trimmed to its CDR3 DNA, 39 bases read in frame from base 1. The V and J ends are trimmed by 8 bases and 1 base, leaving 8 bases between them. CDR1 and CDR2, looked up from the germline V gene, are ENHRY and SYGVKD.